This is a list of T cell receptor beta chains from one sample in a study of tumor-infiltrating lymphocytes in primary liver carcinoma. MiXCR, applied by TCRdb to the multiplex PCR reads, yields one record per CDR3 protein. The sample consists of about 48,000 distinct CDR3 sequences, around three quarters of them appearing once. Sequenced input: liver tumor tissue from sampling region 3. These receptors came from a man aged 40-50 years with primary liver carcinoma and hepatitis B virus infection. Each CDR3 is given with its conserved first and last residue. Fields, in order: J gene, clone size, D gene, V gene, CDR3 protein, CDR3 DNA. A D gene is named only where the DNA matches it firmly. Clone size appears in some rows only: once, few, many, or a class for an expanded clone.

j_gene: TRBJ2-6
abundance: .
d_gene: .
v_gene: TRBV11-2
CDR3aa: CTSSLGPEHSSGANVLTF
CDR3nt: TGTACTAGCAGCTTAGGGCCAGAGCACAGCTCTGGGGCCAACGTCCTGACTTTC

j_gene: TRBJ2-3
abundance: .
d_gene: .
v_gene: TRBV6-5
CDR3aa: CASSTPKGSNQPQYF
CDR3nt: TGTGCCAGCAGTACGCCAAAGGGGAGCAATCAGCCCCAGTATTTT

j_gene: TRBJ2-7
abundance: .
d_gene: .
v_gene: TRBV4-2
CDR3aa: CASSQDLSGGGYKQYF
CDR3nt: TGTGCCAGCAGCCAAGACCTATCTGGCGGGGGCTACAAGCAGTACTTC

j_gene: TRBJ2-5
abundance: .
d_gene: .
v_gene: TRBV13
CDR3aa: CTSSTGLGETQYF
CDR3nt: TGTACCAGCAGCACCGGGCTCGGGGAGACCCAGTACTTC

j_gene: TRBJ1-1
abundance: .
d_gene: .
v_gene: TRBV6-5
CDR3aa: CASRPSAKNTEAFF
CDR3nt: TGTGCCAGTAGACCATCTGCGAAGAACACTGAAGCTTTCTTT

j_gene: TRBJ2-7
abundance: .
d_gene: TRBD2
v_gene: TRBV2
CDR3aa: CASKPGLAGRPRSYEQYF
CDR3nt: TGTGCCAGCAAGCCGGGACTAGCGGGAAGGCCCCGCTCCTACGAGCAGTACTTC

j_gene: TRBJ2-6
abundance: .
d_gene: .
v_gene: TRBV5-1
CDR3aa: CASNDAGANVMTF
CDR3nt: TGCGCCAGCAACGACGCTGGGGCCAACGTCATGACCTTC

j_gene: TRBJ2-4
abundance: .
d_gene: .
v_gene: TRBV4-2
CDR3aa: CVSSQEGAGKGIGNIQYF
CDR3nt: TGTGTCAGCAGCCAAGAAGGCGCAGGGAAGGGGATCGGAAACATACAGTACTTC

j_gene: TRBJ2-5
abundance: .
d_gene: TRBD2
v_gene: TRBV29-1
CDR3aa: CCVEGRLAGGSRGQETQYF
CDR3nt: TGCTGCGTTGAGGGGAGGCTAGCGGGAGGATCAAGGGGGCAAGAGACTCAGTACTTC

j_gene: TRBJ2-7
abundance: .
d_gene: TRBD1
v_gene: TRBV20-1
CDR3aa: CSASSGTGYHEQYF
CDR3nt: TGCAGTGCTAGCTCCGGGACAGGGTACCACGAGCAGTACTTC

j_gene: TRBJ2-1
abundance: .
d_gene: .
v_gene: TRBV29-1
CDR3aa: CCVGVLSGIYNEQFF
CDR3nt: TGCTGCGTGGGGGTACTTAGCGGTATCTACAATGAGCAGTTCTTC

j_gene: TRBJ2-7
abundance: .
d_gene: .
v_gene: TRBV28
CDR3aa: CPSSLRESSYEQYF
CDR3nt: TGTCCCAGTAGTTTACGGGAGAGCTCCTACGAGCAGTACTTC

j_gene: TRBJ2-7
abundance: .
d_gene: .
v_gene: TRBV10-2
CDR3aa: CASIESRYGSDGYEKYF
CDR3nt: TGCGCCAGCATTGAGTCGAGGTACGGGAGTGATGGCTACGAGAAGTACTTC

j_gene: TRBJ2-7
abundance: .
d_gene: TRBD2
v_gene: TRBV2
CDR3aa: CTSGRGGLAPYEQYF
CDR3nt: TGTACCAGCGGTCGAGGGGGACTAGCGCCCTACGAGCAGTACTTC

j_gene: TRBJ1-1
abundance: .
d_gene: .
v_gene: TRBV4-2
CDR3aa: CVNSQDHGRALNTEAFF
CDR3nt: TGTGTCAACAGCCAAGATCACGGCAGGGCATTGAACACCGAAGCTTTCTTT

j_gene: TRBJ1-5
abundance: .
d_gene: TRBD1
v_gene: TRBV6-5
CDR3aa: CVSRDRAGGDQPQHF
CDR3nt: TGTGTCAGCAGGGACAGGGCAGGAGGCGATCAGCCCCAACATTTT

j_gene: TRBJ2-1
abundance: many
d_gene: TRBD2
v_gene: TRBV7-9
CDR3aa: CASSLPGSGANEQFF
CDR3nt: TGTGCCAGCAGCCTCCCGGGTAGCGGGGCAAATGAGCAGTTCTTC

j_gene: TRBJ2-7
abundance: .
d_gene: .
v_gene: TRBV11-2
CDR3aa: CVSSQYSGGGYELYF
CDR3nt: TGTGTCAGCAGCCAATATTCGGGAGGGGGCTACGAACTGTACTTC

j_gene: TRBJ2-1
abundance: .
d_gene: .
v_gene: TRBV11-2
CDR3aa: CASSLGLCSEQFF
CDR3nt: TGTGCCAGCAGCTTAGGCCTATGCAGTGAGCAGTTCTTC

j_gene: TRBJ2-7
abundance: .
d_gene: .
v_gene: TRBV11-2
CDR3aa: CGSSLTGGAHEQYF
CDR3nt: TGTGGCAGCAGCTTAACCGGCGGAGCCCACGAGCAGTACTTC

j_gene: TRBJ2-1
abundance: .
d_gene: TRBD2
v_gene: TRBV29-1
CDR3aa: CSATGGVDYNEQFF
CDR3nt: TGCAGCGCTACGGGGGGGGTGGACTACAATGAGCAGTTCTTC

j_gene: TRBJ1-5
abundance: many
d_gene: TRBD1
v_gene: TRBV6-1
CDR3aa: CASLRDRGANQPQHF
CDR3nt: TGTGCCAGCCTTCGCGACAGGGGGGCTAATCAGCCCCAGCATTTT

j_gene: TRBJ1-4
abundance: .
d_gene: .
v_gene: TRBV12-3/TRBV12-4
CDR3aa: CASSLVYTNEKLFF
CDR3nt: TGTGCCAGCAGTTTAGTGTATACTAATGAAAAACTGTTTTTT

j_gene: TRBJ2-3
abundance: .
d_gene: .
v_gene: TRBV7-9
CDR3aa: CASSFFEGDTMYF
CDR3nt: TGTGCCAGCAGCTTTTTTGAGGGTGATACGATGTATTTT

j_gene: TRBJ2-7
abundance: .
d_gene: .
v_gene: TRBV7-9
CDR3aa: CASSFTGGAGYEQYF
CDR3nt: TGTGCCAGCAGCTTTACAGGGGGGGCCGGTTACGAGCAGTACTTC

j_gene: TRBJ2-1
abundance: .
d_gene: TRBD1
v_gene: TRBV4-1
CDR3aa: CASSRPQGANYNERFF
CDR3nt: TGCGCCAGCAGCCGTCCGCAGGGGGCGAATTATAATGAGCGGTTCTTC

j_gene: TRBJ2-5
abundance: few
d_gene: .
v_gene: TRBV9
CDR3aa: CASSPDSRTQYF
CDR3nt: TGTGCCAGCAGCCCTGACAGTAGGACCCAGTACTTC

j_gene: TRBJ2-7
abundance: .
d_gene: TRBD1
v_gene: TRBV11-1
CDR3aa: CVSSFNFARTGQPYEQYF
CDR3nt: TGTGTCAGCAGCTTCAACTTCGCCCGGACAGGGCAACCCTACGAGCAGTATTTC

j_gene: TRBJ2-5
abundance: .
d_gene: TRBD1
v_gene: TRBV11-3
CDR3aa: CASSAGTAHGTQYF
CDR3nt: TGTGCCAGCAGCGCCGGGACAGCCCATGGTACCCAGTACTTC

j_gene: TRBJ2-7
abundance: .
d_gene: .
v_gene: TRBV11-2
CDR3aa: CDSSLTDGPYEQYF
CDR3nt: TGTGACAGCAGCTTGACCGACGGACCCTACGAGCAGTACTTC

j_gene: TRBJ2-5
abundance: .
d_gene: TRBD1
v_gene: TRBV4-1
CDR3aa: CASTPDPGQQETQHF
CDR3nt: TGCGCCAGCACCCCGGACCCGGGACAGCAAGAGACCCAGCACTTC

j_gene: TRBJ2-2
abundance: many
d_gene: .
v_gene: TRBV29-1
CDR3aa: CSVGRAALNTGELFF
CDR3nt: TGCAGCGTTGGGCGAGCGGCACTGAACACCGGGGAGCTGTTTTTT

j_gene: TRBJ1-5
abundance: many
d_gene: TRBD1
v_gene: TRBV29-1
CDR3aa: CSVTQGPDQPQHF
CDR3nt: TGCAGCGTTACACAGGGGCCGGATCAGCCCCAGCATTTT

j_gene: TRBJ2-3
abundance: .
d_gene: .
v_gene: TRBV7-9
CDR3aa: CAGSPPDTQYF
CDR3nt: TGTGCCGGTAGCCCCCCCGATACGCAGTATTTT

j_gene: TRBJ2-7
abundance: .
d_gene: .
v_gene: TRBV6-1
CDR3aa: CASMYSRYEQYF
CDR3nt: TGTGCCAGCATGTATTCGAGGTATGAGCAGTACTTC

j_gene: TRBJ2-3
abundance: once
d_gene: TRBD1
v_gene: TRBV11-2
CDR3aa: CAGSLDLGTGTSDTQCF
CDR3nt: TGTGCCGGCAGCTTAGATCTTGGGACAGGGACAAGCGATACGCAGTGTTTT

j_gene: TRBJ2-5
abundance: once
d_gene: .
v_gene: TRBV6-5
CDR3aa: CASSNRGRETQYF
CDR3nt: TGTGCCAGCAGTAACAGAGGGAGGGAGACCCAGTACTTC

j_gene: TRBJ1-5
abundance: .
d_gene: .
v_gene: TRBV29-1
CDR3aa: CSVVQWANQPQHF
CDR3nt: TGCAGCGTAGTACAGTGGGCAAATCAGCCCCAGCATTTT

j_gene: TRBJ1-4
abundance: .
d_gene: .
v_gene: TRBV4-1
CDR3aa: CTSSQIFGRDEKLFF
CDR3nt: TGCACCAGCAGCCAGATCTTCGGGAGGGATGAAAAACTGTTTTTT

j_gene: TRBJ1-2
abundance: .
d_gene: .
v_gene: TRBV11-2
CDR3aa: CASRERDTTYGNIF
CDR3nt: TGTGCCAGCAGAGAGAGGGACACCACGTATGGCAACATCTTC

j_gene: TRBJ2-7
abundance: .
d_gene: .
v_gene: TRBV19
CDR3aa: CASSGTVSYEQYF
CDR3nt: TGTGCCAGTTCCGGGACGGTCTCCTACGAGCAGTACTTC

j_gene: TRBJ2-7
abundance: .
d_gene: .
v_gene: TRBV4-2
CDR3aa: CASSQEQSVVIHYYEQYF
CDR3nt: TGTGCCAGCAGCCAAGAACAGTCGGTAGTCATACACTACTACGAGCAGTACTTC

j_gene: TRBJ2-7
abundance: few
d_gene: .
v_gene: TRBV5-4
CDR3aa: CASSLGVSEQYF
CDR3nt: TGTGCCAGCAGCTTGGGGGTGAGCGAGCAGTACTTC

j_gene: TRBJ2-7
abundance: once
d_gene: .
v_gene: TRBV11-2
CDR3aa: CTSSLTNAAYERYF
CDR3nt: TGTACCAGCAGCTTAACTAACGCTGCCTACGAGCGGTACTTC

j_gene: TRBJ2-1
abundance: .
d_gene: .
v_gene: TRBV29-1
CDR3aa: CSAVPPSSSYNEQFF
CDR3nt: TGCAGCGCGGTCCCTCCTTCCAGCTCCTACAATGAGCAGTTCTTC

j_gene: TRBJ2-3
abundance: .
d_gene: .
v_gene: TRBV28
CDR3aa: CASIPDRSSTDMQYF
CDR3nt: TGTGCCAGCATCCCGGACAGATCTTCGACAGATATGCAGTATTTT

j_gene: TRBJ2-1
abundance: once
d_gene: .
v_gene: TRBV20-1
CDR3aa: CSASGMMSYNEQFF
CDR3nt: TGCAGTGCTAGCGGGATGATGTCTTACAATGAGCAGTTCTTC

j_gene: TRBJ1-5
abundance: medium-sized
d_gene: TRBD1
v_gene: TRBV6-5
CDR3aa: CASSRTGGAQPQHF
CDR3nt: TGTGCCAGCAGTAGGACAGGGGGGGCTCAGCCCCAGCATTTT

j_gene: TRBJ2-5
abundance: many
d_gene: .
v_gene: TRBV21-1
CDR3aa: CASSTHDGETQYF
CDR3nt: TGTGCCAGCAGCACACACGACGGCGAGACCCAGTACTTC

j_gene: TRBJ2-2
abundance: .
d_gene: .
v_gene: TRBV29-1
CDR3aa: CSVPRWSTGELFF
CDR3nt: TGCAGCGTGCCACGGTGGAGCACCGGGGAGCTGTTTTTT

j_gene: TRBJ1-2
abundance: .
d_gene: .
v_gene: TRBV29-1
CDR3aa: CNVETPGVGGYTF
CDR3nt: TGCAACGTTGAAACACCAGGAGTTGGTGGCTACACCTTC

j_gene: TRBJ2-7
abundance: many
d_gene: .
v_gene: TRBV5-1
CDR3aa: CASSAPEGRREQYF
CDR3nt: TGCGCCAGCAGCGCCCCGGAAGGGAGGCGCGAGCAGTACTTC

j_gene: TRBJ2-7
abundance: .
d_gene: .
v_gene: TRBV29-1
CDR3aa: CSVGEYERYF
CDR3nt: TGTAGCGTTGGGGAGTACGAGCGGTACTTC

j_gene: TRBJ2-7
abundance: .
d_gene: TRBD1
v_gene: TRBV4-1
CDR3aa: CASSLRDSSYEKYF
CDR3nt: TGCGCCAGCAGCCTAAGGGACAGCTCCTACGAGAAGTACTTC

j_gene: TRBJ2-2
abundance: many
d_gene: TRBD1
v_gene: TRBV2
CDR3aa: CASSYDRVNTGELFF
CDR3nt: TGTGCCAGCAGTTACGACAGGGTTAACACCGGGGAGCTGTTTTTT

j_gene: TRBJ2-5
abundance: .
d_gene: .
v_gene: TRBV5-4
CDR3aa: CVSSQGRRLETQYF
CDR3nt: TGTGTCAGCAGCCAGGGACGGCGGTTAGAGACCCAGTACTTC

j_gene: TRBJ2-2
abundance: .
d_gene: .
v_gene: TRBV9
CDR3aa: CASSAETGGELFF
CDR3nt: TGTGCCAGCAGCGCAGAGACTGGCGGGGAGCTGTTTTTT

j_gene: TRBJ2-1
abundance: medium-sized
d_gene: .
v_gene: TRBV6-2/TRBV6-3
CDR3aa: CASSHLASEQFF
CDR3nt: TGTGCCAGCAGCCACCTAGCAAGTGAGCAGTTCTTC

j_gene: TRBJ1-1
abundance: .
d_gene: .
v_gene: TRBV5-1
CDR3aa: CASSPGPGTEAFF
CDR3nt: TGCGCCAGCAGCCCGGGACCGGGAACTGAGGCTTTCTTT

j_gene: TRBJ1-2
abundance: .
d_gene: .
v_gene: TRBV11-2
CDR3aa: CASSPVGDVYAF
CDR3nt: TGTGCCAGCAGCCCGGTCGGTGATGTCTACGCCTTC